The sequence of this TCR beta chain was determined in a study of control samples from healthy donors and cancer patients. This CDR3 spans 13 amino acids. V lost 10 bases and J lost 4, with 14 bases in between. Germline CDR1 and CDR2: SNHLY and FYNNEI. Clones were sequenced by immunoSEQ multiplex PCR, and TCRdb holds only the in-frame ones, with some missing. The sample lists 150,000 or so clones; roughly 94% were seen once. Sequencing was done on a sample of PBMCs. The clonotype comes from a man between 60 and 75 years old with colorectal cancer. This chain joins TRBV2 and TRBJ1-5, with a tentative D call TRBD1 (5 bases). The CDR3 is CATREEGNQPQHF. Written as DNA, the CDR3 is TGTGCCACTCGAGAAGAGGGGAATCAGCCCCAGCATTTT.